The 5 T cell receptor beta chains below come from one sample, sequenced in a study of technical replicates of blood from a handful of donors. Only in-frame clones appear in the TCRdb table, and some are missing; sequencing was by immunoSEQ multiplex PCR. The data show about 59,000 clones, with about 93% seen just once and around 4.2% held by the top ten. The specimen sequenced was PBMCs. All receptors come from a human donor in good health. Some clones in this sample may be carry-over from other donors' samples.

The gene calls are TRBV7-2 and TRBJ1-4; a weak D match, TRBD1 (6 bases). Trimming pared 2 bases from V and 1 base from J, leaving 11 bases between. This CDR3 has 16 residues. Germline V gene sequence: CDR1 SGHTA, CDR2 FQGNSA. The CDR3 nucleotides are TGTGCCAGCAGCTTAATGGGACAAGGAACTAATGAAAAACTGTTTTTT. Encoded protein: CASSLMGQGTNEKLFF.

The chain has TRBV18 and TRBJ2-7; TRBD2 might be the D (6 bases). The CDR3 sequence is 14 residues long. The V end was cut by 2 bases, the J end by 3 bases, with 11 bases between. Germline CDR1 and CDR2: KGHSH and LQKENI. The CDR3 loop is CASSPSKGLYEQYF. The DNA for the CDR3 is TGTGCCAGCTCACCAAGCAAGGGACTCTACGAGCAGTACTTC.

The V and J genes are TRBV7-8 and TRBJ1-2, with 9 bases fitting TRBD1. The CDR3 runs to 16 residues. V was clipped by 1 base and J by 5 bases; unmatched bases: 8. Germline V gene lookup returns CDR1 SGHVS and CDR2 FQNEAQ. The CDR3 loop is CASSLGFGGTGYGYTF. DNA of the CDR3: TGTGCCAGCAGCTTAGGGTTCGGCGGGACAGGGTATGGCTACACCTTC.

The chain has TRBV28 and TRBJ1-5; perhaps TRBD1 as D (6 bases). Germline V gene sequence: CDR1 MDHEN, CDR2 SYDVKM. CDR3 length: 13 amino acids. The V gene lost 5 bases and the J gene lost 5 bases, with 10 bases spanning the gap. The CDR3 DNA reads TGTGCCAGCAGTATACAGGGATATCAGCCCCAGCATTTT. It codes for CASSIQGYQPQHF.

CDR3 nucleotides: TGTGCCAGCAGCGTAGATGATACAGGGGGCAGTTTGGCTTTCTTT. Protein: CASSVDDTGGSLAFF. V gene TRBV9 combines with J gene TRBJ1-1, with 9 bases identical to TRBD1. J lost 11 bases, V lost 0 bases, and 11 bases had no gene match. The CDR3 covers 15 residues. The V gene's germline CDR1 is SGDLS and CDR2 YYNGEE.